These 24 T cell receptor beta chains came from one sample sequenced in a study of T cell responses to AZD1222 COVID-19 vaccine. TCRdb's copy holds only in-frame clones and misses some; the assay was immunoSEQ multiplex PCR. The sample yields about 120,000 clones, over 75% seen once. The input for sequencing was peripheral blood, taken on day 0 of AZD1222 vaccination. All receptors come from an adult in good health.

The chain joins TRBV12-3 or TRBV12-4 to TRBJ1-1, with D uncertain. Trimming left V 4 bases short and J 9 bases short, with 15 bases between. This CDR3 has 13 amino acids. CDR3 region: CASSSPDGIKAFF. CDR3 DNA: TGTGCCAGCAGTTCCCCCGACGGAATAAAAGCTTTCTTT.

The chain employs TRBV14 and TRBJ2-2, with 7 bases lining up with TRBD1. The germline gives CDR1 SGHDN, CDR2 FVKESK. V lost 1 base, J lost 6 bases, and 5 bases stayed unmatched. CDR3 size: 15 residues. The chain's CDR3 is CASSQVRTGAGELFF. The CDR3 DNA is TGTGCCAGCAGCCAAGTTCGCACAGGGGCCGGGGAGCTGTTTTTT.

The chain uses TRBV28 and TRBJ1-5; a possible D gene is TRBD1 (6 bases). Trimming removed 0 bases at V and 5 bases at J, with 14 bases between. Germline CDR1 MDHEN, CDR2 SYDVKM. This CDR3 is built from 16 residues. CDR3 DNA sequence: TGTGCCAGCAGTTTATGGGGCCAGGGGATGGATCAGCCCCAGCATTTT. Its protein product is CASSLWGQGMDQPQHF. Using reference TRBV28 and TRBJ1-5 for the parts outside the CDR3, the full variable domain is DVKVTQSSRYLVKRTGEKVFLECVQDMDHENMFWYRQDPGLGLRLIYFSYDVKMKEKGDIPEGYSVSREKKERFSLILESASTNQTSMYLCASSLWGQGMDQPQHFGDGTRLSIL.

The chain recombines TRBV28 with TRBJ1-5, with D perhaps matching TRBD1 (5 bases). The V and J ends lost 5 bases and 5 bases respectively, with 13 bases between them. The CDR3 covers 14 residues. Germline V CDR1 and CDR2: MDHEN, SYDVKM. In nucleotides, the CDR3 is TGTGCCAGCAGTGAACAGGTAAACTATCAGCCCCAGCATTTT. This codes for CASSEQVNYQPQHF.

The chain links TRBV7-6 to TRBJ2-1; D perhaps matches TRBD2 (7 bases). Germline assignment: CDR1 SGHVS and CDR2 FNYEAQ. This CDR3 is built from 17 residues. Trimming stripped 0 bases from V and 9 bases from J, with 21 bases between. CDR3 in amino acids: CASSLALKGGPIGEQFF. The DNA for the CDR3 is TGTGCCAGCAGCTTAGCGCTGAAGGGGGGGCCAATCGGTGAGCAGTTCTTC. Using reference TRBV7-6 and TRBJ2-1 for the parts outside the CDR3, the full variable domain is GAGVSQSPRYKVTKRGQDVALRCDPISGHVSLYWYRQALGQGPEFLTYFNYEAQQDKSGLPNDRFSAERPEGSISTLTIQRTEQRDSAMYRCASSLALKGGPIGEQFFGPGTRLTVL.

DNA for the CDR3: TGTGCCAGCAGGGAGGGGAACCTGAACACTGAAGCTTTCTTT. Encoded protein: CASREGNLNTEAFF. The rearrangement links TRBV9 to TRBJ1-1; perhaps TRBD1 as D (5 bases). CDR3 length equals 14 residues. V was pared by 5 bases and J by 0 bases, with 11 bases between. From germline, CDR1 is SGDLS and CDR2 YYNGEE.

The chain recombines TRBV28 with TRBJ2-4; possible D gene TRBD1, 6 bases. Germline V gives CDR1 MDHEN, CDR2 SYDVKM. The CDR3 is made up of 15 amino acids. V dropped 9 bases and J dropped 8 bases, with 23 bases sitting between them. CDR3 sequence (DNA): TGTGCCAGGATTAACAGGGAGACACCCATGGACATTCAGTACTTC. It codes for CARINRETPMDIQYF.

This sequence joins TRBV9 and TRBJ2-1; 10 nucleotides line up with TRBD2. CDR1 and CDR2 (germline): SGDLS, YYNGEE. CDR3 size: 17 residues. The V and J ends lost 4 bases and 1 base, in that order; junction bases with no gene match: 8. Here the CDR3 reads CASSRSGGGFSYNEQFF. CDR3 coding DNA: TGTGCCAGCAGCCGAAGCGGGGGGGGCTTTTCCTACAATGAGCAGTTCTTC.

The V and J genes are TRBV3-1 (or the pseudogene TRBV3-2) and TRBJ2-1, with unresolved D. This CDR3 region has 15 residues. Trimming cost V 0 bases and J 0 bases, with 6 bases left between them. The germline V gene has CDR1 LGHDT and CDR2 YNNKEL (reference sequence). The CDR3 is CASSQDLSSYNEQFF. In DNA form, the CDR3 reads TGTGCCAGCAGCCAAGATTTGAGCTCCTACAATGAGCAGTTCTTC.

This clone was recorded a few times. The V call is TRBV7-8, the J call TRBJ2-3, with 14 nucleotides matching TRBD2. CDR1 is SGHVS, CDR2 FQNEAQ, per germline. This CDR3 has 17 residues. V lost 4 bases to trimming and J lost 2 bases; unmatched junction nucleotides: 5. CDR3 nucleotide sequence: TGTGCCAGCAGCTCGGGACTAGCGGGGGTCTACACAGATACGCAGTATTTT. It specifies CASSSGLAGVYTDTQYF.

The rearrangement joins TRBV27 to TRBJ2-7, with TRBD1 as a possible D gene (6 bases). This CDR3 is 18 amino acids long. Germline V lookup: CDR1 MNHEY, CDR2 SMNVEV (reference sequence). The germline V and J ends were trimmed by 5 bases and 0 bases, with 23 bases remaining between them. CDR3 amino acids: CASSGRDTSFSSSYEQYF. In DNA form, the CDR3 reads TGTGCCAGCAGTGGCCGGGACACCTCCTTCTCGAGCTCCTACGAGCAGTACTTC.

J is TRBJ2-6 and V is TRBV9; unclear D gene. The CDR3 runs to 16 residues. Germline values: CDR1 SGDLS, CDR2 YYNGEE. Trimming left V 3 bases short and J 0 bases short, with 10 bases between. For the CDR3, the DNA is TGTGCCAGCAGCGCACAGATTGGCTCTGGGGCCAACGTCCTGACTTTC. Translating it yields CASSAQIGSGANVLTF.

The CDR3 sequence: CSSAGGTGELQTQYF. Here the CDR3 DNA reads TGCAGCTCCGCAGGTGGGACAGGGGAGTTACAGACCCAGTACTTC. The genes are TRBV29-1 and TRBJ2-5, with 10 bases matching TRBD1. The CDR3 length is 15 residues. J lost 6 bases, V lost 8 bases, and 15 bases had no gene match. Germline CDR1 is SQVTM and CDR2 is ANQGSEA.

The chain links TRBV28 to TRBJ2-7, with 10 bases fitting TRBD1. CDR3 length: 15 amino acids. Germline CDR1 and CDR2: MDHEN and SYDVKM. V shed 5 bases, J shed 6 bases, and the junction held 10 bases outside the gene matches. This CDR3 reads CASSKRTGGLLEQYF. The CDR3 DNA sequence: TGTGCCAGCAGTAAACGGACAGGGGGTCTCCTCGAGCAGTACTTC.

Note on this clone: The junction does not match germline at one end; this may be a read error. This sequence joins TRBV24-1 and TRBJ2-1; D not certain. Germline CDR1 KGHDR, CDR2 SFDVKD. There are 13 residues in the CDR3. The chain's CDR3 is CATSDSRYSEQFF. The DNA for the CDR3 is TGTGCCACCAGTGATTCCCGCTACAGTGAGCAGTTCTTC.

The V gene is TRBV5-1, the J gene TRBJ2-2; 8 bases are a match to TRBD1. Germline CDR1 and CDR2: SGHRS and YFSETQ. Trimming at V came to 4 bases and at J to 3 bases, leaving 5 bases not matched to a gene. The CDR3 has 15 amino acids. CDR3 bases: TGCGCCAGCAGCAAGGGACAGGATGACACCGGGGAGCTGTTTTTT. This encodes CASSKGQDDTGELFF.

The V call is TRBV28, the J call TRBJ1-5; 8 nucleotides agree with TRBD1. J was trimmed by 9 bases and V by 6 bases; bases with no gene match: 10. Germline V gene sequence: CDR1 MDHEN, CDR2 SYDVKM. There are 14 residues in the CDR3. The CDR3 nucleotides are TGTGCCAGCAGCCTCGGACAGGGTCTCTGGCCCCAGCATTTT. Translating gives CASSLGQGLWPQHF. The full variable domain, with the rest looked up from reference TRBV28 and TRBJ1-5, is DVKVTQSSRYLVKRTGEKVFLECVQDMDHENMFWYRQDPGLGLRLIYFSYDVKMKEKGDIPEGYSVSREKKERFSLILESASTNQTSMYLCASSLGQGLWPQHFGDGTRLSIL.

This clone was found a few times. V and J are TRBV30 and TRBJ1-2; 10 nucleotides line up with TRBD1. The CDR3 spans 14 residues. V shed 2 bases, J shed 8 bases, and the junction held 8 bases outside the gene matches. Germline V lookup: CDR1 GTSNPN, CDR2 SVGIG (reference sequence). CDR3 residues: CAWSRDRGGRGYTF. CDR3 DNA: TGTGCCTGGAGTCGGGACAGGGGAGGAAGGGGCTACACCTTC.

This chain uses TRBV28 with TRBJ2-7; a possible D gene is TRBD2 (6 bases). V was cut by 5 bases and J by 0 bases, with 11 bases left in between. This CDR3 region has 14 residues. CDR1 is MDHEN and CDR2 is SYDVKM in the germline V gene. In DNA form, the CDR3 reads TGTGCCAGCAGTCAAAATAGCGGCTCCTACGAGCAGTACTTC. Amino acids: CASSQNSGSYEQYF.

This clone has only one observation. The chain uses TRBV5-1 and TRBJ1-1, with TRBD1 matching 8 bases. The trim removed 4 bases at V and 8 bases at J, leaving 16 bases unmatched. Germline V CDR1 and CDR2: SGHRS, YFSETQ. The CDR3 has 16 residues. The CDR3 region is CASSPFLPRGRDEAFF. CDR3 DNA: TGCGCCAGCAGCCCCTTTCTTCCCAGGGGGCGTGACGAAGCTTTCTTT.

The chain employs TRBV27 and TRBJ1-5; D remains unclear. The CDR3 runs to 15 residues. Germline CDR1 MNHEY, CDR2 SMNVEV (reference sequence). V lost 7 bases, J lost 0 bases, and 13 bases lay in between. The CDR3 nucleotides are TGTGCCAGCAACGTGGGCCGATATAGCAATCAGCCCCAGCATTTT. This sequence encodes CASNVGRYSNQPQHF.

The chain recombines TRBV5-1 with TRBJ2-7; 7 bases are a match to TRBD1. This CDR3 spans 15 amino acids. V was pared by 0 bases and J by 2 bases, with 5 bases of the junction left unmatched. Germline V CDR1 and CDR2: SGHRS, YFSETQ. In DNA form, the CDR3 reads TGCGCCAGCAGCTTGGGGGACAGAAGCCCCTACGAGCAGTACTTC. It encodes CASSLGDRSPYEQYF. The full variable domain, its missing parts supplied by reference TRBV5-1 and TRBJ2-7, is KAGVTQTPRYLIKTRGQQVTLSCSPISGHRSVSWYQQTPGQGLQFLFEYFSETQRNKGNFPGRFSGRQFSNSRSEMNVSTLELGDSALYLCASSLGDRSPYEQYFGPGTRLTVT.

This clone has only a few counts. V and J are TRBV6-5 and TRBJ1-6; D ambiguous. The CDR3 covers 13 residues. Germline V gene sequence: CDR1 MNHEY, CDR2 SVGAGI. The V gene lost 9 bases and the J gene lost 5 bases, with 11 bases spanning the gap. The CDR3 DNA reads TGTGCCAGTGCATCGGAGAATAATTCACCCCTCCACTTT. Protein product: CASASENNSPLHF.

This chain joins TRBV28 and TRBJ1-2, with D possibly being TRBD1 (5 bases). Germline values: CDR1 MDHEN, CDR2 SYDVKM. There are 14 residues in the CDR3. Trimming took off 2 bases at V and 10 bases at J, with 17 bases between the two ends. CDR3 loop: CASSLGAGYTLYTF. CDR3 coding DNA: TGTGCCAGCAGTTTAGGCGCAGGGTATACCCTCTACACCTTC.